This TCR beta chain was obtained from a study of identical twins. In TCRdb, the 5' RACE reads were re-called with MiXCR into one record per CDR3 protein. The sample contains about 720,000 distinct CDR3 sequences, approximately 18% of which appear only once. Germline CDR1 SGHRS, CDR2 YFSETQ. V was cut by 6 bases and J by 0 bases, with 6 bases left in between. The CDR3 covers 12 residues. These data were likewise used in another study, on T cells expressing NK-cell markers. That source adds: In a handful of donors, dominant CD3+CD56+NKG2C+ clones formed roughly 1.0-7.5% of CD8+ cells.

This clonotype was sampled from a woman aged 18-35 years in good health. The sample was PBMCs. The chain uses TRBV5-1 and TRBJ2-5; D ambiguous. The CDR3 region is CASKPDQETQYF. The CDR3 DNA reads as TGCGCCAGCAAGCCCGACCAAGAGACCCAGTACTTC.